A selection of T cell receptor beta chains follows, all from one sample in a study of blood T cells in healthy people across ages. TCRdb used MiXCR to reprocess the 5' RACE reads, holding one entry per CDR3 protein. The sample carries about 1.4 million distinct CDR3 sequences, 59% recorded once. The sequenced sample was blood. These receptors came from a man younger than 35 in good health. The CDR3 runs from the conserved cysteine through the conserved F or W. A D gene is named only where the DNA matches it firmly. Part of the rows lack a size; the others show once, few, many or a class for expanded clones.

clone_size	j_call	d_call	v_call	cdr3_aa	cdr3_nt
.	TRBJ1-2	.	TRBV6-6	CASSDYQGGYTF	TGTGCCAGCAGTGACTACCAAGGCGGCTACACCTTC
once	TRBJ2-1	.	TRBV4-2	CASSPRLTATGGYEQFF	TGTGCCAGCAGCCCCCGCCTGACCGCTACGGGTGGTTATGAGCAGTTCTTC
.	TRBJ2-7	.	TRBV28	CASSLDAGTSYEQYF	TGTGCCAGCAGTTTAGATGCCGGGACAAGCTACGAGCAGTACTTC
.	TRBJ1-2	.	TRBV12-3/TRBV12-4	CASSFLDSYGYTF	TGTGCCAGCAGTTTTTTAGACAGCTATGGCTACACCTTC
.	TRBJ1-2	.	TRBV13	CASSLDPSGGGYTF	TGTGCCAGCAGCCTAGACCCTTCGGGAGGCGGCTACACCTTC
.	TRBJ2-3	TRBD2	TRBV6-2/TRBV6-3	CASIDRGGPTDTQYF	TGTGCCAGCATAGACCGCGGGGGACCCACAGATACGCAGTATTTT
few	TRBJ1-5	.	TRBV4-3	CASSRTVFNQPQHF	TGCGCCAGCAGCCGGACGGTCTTCAATCAGCCCCAGCATTTT
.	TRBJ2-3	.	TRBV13	CASSLEWGMSDTQYF	TGTGCCAGCAGCTTAGAATGGGGGATGTCAGATACGCAGTATTTT
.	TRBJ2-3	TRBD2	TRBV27	CASSWGTSGTTDTQYF	TGTGCCAGCAGTTGGGGGACTAGCGGTACCACAGATACGCAGTATTTT
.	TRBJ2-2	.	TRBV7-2	CASSFRGTLTGELFF	TGTGCCAGCAGCTTTAGGGGGACCCTCACCGGGGAGCTGTTTTTT
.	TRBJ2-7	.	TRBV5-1	CASRGLSYEQYF	TGCGCCAGCAGGGGCCTCTCCTACGAGCAGTACTTC
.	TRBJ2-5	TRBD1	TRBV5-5	CASSLDTGGLETQYF	TGTGCCAGCAGCTTGGATACAGGGGGATTAGAGACCCAGTACTTC
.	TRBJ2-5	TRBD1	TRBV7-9	CASSSSRDRGPQETQYF	TGTGCCAGCAGCTCGTCCCGGGACAGGGGTCCTCAAGAGACCCAGTACTTC
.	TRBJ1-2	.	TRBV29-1	CSVRETNYGYTF	TGCAGCGTCCGGGAGACTAACTATGGCTACACCTTC
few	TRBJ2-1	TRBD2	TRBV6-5	CASRAGGSTYNEQFF	TGTGCCAGCCGTGCGGGGGGGAGTACCTACAATGAGCAGTTCTTC
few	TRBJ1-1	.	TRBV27	CASSFGGRNTEAFF	TGTGCCAGCAGTTTTGGGGGGCGGAACACTGAAGCTTTCTTT
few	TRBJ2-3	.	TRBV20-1	CSAREPALTTDTQYF	TGCAGTGCTAGAGAACCGGCGTTGACCACAGATACGCAGTATTTT
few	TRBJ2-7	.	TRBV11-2	CASSSIRDIYEQYF	TGTGCCAGCAGCTCGATCCGGGACATCTACGAGCAGTACTTC
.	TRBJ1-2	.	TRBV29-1	CSVRTAPNYGYTF	TGCAGCGTGCGGACAGCCCCTAACTATGGCTACACCTTC